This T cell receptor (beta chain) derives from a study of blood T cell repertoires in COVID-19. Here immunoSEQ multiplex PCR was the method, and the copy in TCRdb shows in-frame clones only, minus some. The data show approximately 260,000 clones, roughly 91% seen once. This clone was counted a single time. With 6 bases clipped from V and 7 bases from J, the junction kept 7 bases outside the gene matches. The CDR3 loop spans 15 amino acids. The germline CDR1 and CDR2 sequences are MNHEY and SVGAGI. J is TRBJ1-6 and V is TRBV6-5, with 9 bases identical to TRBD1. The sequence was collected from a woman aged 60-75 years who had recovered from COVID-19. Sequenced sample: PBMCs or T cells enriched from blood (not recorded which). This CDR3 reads CASRGTGRSNSPLHF. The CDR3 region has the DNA TGTGCCAGCAGGGGGACAGGGAGATCCAATTCACCCCTCCACTTT.